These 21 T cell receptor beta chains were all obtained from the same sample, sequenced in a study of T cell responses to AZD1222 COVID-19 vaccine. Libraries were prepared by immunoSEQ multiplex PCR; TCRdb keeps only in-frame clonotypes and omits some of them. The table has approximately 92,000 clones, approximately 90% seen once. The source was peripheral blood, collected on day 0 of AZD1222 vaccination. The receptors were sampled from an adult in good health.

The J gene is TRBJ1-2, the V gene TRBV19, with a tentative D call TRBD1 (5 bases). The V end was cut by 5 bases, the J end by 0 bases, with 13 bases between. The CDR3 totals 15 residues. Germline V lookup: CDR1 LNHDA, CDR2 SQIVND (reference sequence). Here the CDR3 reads CASSPGRMPNYGYTF. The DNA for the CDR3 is TGTGCCAGTAGTCCGGGACGGATGCCTAACTATGGCTACACCTTC.

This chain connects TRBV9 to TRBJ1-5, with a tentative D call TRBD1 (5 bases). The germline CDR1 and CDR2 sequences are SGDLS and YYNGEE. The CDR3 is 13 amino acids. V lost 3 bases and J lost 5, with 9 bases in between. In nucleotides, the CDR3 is TGTGCCAGCAGCGAAAGACAGCATCAGCCCCAGCATTTT. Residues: CASSERQHQPQHF.

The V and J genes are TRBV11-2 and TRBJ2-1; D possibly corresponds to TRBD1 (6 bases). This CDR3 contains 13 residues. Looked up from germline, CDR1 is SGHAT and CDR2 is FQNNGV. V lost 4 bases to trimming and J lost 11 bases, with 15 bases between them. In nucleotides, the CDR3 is TGTGCCAGCAGCTCAACCGGACAGCCGAAGCAGTTCTTC. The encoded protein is CASSSTGQPKQFF.

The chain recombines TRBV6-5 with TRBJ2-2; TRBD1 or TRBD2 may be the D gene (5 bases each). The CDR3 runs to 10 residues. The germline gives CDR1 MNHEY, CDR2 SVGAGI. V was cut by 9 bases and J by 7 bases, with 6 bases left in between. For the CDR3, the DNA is TGTGCCAGTGGGGGCGGGGAGCTGTTTTTT. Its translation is CASGGGELFF.

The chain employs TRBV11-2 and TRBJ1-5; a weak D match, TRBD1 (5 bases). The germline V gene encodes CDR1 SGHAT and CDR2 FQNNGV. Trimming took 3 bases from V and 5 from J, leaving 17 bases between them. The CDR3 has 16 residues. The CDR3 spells CASSFQAGTTHQPQHF. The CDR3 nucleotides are TGTGCCAGCAGCTTTCAAGCCGGGACGACTCATCAGCCCCAGCATTTT.

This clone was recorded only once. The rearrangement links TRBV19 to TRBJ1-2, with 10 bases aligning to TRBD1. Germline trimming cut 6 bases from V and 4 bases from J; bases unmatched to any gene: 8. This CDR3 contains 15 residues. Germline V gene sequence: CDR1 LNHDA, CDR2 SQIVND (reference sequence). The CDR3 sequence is CASSDPGQGSYGYTF. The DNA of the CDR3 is TGTGCCAGTAGCGATCCGGGACAGGGGTCCTATGGCTACACCTTC.

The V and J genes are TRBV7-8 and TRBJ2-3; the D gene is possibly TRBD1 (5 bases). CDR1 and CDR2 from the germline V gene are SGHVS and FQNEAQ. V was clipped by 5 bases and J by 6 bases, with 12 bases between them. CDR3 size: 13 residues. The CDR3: CASSRGRGDTQYF. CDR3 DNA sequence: TGTGCCAGCAGCAGGGGAAGGGGCGATACGCAGTATTTT.

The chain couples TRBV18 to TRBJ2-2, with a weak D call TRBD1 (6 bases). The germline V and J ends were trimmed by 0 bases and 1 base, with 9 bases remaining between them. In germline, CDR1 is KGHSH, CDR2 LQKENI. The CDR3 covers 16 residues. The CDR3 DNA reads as TGTGCCAGCTCACCACCTGTAGGGGGGAACACCGGGGAGCTGTTTTTT. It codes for CASSPPVGGNTGELFF.

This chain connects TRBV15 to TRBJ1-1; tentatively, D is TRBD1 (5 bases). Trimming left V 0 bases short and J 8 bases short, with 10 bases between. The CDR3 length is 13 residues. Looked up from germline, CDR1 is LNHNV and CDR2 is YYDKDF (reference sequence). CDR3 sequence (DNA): TGTGCCACCAGCAGAGAGTTAGGGGAAGAAGCTTTCTTT. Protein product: CATSRELGEEAFF.

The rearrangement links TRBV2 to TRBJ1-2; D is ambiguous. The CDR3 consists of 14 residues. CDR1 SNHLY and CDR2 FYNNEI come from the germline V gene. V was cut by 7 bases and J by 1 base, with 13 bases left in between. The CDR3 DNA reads TGTGCCAGCATCATCTCTGATTTTAACTATGGCTACACCTTC. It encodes CASIISDFNYGYTF.

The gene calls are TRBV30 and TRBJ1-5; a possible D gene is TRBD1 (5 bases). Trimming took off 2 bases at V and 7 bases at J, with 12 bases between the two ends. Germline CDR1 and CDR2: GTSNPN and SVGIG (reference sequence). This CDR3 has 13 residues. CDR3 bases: TGTGCCTGGAGTATGCGGGGGAGGCAGCCCCAGCATTTT. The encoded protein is CAWSMRGRQPQHF.

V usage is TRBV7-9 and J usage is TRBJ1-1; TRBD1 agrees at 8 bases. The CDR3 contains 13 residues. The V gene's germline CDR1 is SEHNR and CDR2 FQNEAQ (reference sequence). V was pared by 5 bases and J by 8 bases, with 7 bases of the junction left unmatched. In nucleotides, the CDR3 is TGTGCCAGCAGCCGCCAGGGGGCCATGGAAGCTTTCTTT. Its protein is CASSRQGAMEAFF.

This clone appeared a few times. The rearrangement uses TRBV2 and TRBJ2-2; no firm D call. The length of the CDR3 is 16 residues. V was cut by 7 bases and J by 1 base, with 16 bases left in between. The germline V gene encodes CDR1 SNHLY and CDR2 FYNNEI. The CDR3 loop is CASIHARAENTGELFF. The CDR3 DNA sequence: TGTGCCAGCATCCATGCCCGGGCGGAGAACACCGGGGAGCTGTTTTTT.

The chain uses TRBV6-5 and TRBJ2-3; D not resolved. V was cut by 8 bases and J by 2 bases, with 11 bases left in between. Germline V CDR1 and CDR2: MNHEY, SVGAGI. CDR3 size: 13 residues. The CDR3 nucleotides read TGTGCCAGCCGGGCCAGGACCACAGATACGCAGTATTTT. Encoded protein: CASRARTTDTQYF.

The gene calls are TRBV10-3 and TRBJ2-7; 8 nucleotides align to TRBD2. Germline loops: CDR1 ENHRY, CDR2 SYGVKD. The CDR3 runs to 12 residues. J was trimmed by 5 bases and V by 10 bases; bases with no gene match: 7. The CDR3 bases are TGTGCCAGCGGCGGGGGGCCCAACGAGCAGTACTTC. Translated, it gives CASGGGPNEQYF.

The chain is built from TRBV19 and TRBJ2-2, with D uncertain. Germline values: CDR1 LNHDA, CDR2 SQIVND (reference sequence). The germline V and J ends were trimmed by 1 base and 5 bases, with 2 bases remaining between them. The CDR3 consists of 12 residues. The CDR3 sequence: CASSIGTGELFF. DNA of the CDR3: TGTGCCAGTAGTATAGGGACCGGGGAGCTGTTTTTT.

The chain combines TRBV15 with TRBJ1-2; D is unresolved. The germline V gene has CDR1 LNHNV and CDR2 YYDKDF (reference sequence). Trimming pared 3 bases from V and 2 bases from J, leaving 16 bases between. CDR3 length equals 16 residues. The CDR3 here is CATSSPLRRTNYGYTF. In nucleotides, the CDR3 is TGTGCCACCAGCAGCCCCCTGAGGAGGACCAACTATGGCTACACCTTC.

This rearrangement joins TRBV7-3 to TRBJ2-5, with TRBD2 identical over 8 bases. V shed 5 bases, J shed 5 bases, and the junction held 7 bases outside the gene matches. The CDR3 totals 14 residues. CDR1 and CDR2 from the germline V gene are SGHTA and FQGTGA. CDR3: CASSKAGAWETQYF. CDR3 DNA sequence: TGTGCCAGCAGCAAAGCGGGGGCGTGGGAGACCCAGTACTTC.

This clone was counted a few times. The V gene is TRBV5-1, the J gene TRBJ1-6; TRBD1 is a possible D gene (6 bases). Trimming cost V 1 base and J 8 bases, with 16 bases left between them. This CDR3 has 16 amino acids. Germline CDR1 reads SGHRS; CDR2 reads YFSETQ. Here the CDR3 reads CASSLSGGLGDSPLHF. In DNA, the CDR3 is TGCGCCAGCAGCTTGAGCGGGGGGCTCGGGGATTCACCCCTCCACTTT.

CDR3 sequence reads: CASSLDHGGELFF. CDR3 DNA: TGTGCCAGCAGCTTAGATCACGGCGGGGAGCTGTTTTTT. The J gene is TRBJ2-2, the V gene TRBV11-3; no clear D. This CDR3 region has 13 residues. Trimming stripped 0 bases from V and 7 bases from J, with 6 bases between. Per germline, CDR1 SGHNT and CDR2 YENEEA.

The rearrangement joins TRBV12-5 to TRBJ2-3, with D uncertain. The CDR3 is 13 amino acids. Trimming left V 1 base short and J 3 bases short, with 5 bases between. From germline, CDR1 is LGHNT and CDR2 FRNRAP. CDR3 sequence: CASGLGSTDTQYF. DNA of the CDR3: TGTGCTAGTGGTTTGGGATCTACAGATACGCAGTATTTT.